This paragraph covers one T cell receptor (beta chain) sequence. Its target antigen remains unknown. No base quality information exists; no much larger clone differs at one position. The data originate from a study of OX40 agonist ivuxolimab in advanced cancers. Regarding the study in general: Ivuxolimab was an agonistic, fully human IgG2 monoclonal antibody directed against OX40 (CD134), a costimulatory receptor. Prior anti-PD-1, anti-PD-L1 or anti-CTLA-4 therapy was permitted, and approximately 41% of dose-escalation patients had received checkpoint inhibitors. Of the 52 patients in dose escalation, about 19 had hepatocellular carcinoma, some 15 had melanoma, 9 had renal cell carcinoma and 9 had head and neck cancer. The paper reports the monotherapy dose-escalation portion (N of about 47 patients) of the phase I ivuxolimab trial. A male proportion of about 79% and a mean age of approximately 58 years, ranging from 23 to 79, were recorded for the dose-escalation cohort. Peripheral TCRbeta sequencing aimed to test whether ivuxolimab altered TCR sequence diversity and caused clonal T-cell expansion. Intravenous ivuxolimab was administered to patients every 2 weeks at six dose levels: 0.01, 0.1, 0.3, 1.5, 3 and 10 mg/kg. Partial responses occurred in three dose-escalation patients: two with cutaneous melanoma and one with hepatocellular carcinoma.

Genomic DNA was extracted from sorted cells for sequencing of the TCRbeta CDR3 region. The immunoSEQ Assay was used to sequence the TCRbeta CDR3 regions. TCRdb provides this immuneACCESS table in a form limited to in-frame rearrangements. Some clones are lacking; in checked studies, under half of them reflect an unresolved V gene, and why the rest are absent is not known. This sample lists some 50,000 clones; 83% were detected once. The biggest ten clones account for approximately 3.3% of the sample. The research as a whole found: At doses of 0.1 to 3.0 mg/kg, clonal expansion of both CD4+ and CD8+ T cells in blood was seen between baseline and week 6. Which antigens the clonally expanded peripheral T cells were specific for was not determined. After ivuxolimab, CD8+ T cells had more expanded clones than CD4+ T cells on average. Partial responders in the 0.1-3.0 mg/kg groups had among the lowest normalized peripheral clonal expansion, especially among CD8+ T cells. Low levels of normalized T-cell clonal expansion were also seen in some patients who did not respond.

CDR1 and CDR2, looked up from the germline V gene (reference sequence), are SEHNR and FQNEAQ. The CDR3 sequence holds 15 residues, the cysteine and phenylalanine included. Of the read, only the CDR3 DNA is kept; its 45 bases are in frame from base 1. Here V drops 4 bases and J drops 6 bases, and the junction holds 7 bases not matched to any gene. The trial excluded patients who had a history of autoimmune disease or were on systemic immunosuppression. Peripheral blood for TCR sequencing was collected from all dose cohorts at baseline, on cycle 4 day 1, and on cycle 7 day 1. Samples were obtained from an open-label, multicenter, first-in-human phase I dose-escalation trial of ivuxolimab. Adults with locally advanced or metastatic melanoma, renal cell, hepatocellular, or head and neck squamous cell carcinoma were enrolled in the trial. Before TCR sequencing, CD4+ and CD8+ T cells were separately sorted from peripheral blood.

The rearranged chain carries TRBV7-9 and TRBJ2-2; 8 central nucleotides agree with TRBD1. Sequences were derived from CD4+ or CD8+ T cells sorted from blood, sampled in a trial of the OX40 agonist ivuxolimab. The receptor comes from an adult with an advanced solid tumor such as melanoma, head and neck, liver or kidney cancer. The bases are TGTGCCAGCAGCTCCTTGGACAGGGCAGCCGGGGAGCTGTTTTTT. Its product reads: CASSSLDRAAGELFF.